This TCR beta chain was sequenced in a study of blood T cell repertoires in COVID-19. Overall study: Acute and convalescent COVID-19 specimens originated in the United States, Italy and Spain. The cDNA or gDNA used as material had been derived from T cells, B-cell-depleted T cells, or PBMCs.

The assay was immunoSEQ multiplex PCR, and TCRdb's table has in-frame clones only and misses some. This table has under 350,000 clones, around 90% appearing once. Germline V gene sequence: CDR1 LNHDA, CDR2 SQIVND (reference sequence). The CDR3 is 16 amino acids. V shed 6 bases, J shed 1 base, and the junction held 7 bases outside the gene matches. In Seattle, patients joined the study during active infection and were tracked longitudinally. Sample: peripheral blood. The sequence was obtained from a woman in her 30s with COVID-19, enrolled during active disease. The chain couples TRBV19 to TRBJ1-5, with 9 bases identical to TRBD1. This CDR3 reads CASRTSDRGSNQPQHF. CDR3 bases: TGTGCCAGTAGAACCTCGGACAGGGGAAGCAATCAGCCCCAGCATTTT.